Listed below are T cell receptor beta chains from one sample, sequenced in a study of blood T cell repertoires in COVID-19. Only in-frame clones appear in the TCRdb table, and some are missing; sequencing was by immunoSEQ multiplex PCR. The repertoire holds 210,000 or so clones, with roughly nine tenths as singletons. The source material was peripheral blood. The receptors derive from a woman aged 50 to 65 with acute or convalescent COVID-19. CDR3s include the opening cysteine and the closing phenylalanine or tryptophan. A D gene is named only where the DNA matches it firmly. Part of the rows lack a size; the others show once, few, many or a class for expanded clones.

D	V	J	size	DNA	CDR3
NA	TRBV14	TRBJ2-3	NA	TGTGCCAGCAGCCAAGTGCCAGGGGCGAGAGATACGCAGTATTTT	CASSQVPGARDTQYF
NA	TRBV5-1	TRBJ2-2	NA	TGCGCCAGCAGCTTTGGACCCGAGGGGGGGGACACCGGGGAGCTGTTTTTT	CASSFGPEGGDTGELFF
NA	TRBV10-1	TRBJ1-2	few	TGCGCCAGCAGCAGGGAGGTGGACTATGGCTACACCTTC	CASSREVDYGYTF
TRBD1	TRBV4-2	TRBJ2-2	NA	TGTGCCAGCAGCCAAGACCAGACAGGGTCGAACACCGGGGAGCTGTTTTTT	CASSQDQTGSNTGELFF
NA	TRBV5-1	TRBJ2-5	NA	TGCGCCAGCAGCGGGTTGAACGGCGGGGAGACCCAGTACTTC	CASSGLNGGETQYF
TRBD1	TRBV27	TRBJ2-3	NA	TGTGCCACTAAAATTCAGGGGGCAGATACGCAGTATTTT	CATKIQGADTQYF
NA	TRBV2	TRBJ2-5	NA	TGTGCCAGCAGTGAAGTCCAGGAGACCCAGTACTTC	CASSEVQETQYF
NA	TRBV7-2	TRBJ2-7	NA	TGTGCCAGCACCGTGGGGGACTTGGCCTACGAGCAGTACTTC	CASTVGDLAYEQYF
NA	TRBV11-3	TRBJ1-1	few	TGTGCCAGCAGTAGTGGAGGGTCGAACACTGAAGCTTTCTTT	CASSSGGSNTEAFF
TRBD2	TRBV7-6	TRBJ2-1	NA	TGTGCCAGCAGCTTAGCGACTAGCGGGGGGGAGGTCCCCTACAATGAGCAGTTCTTC	CASSLATSGGEVPYNEQFF
NA	TRBV5-1	TRBJ2-1	NA	TGCGCCAGCAGCTTGGCAGGGACTCCACAATACAATGAGCAGTTCTTC	CASSLAGTPQYNEQFF
TRBD1	TRBV5-4	TRBJ1-2	once	TGTGCCAGCAGCGTAGACCCGGGACAGTCCGGGGATGGCTACACCTTC	CASSVDPGQSGDGYTF
NA	TRBV11-2	TRBJ2-3	NA	TGTGCCAGCAGCTTATATCTAGATACGCAGTATTTT	CASSLYLDTQYF
NA	TRBV29-1	TRBJ1-2	NA	TGCAGCGTTTATGGACTGCGCTATGGCTACACCTTC	CSVYGLRYGYTF
TRBD2	TRBV30	TRBJ2-3	NA	TGTGCCTGGACTAGCGGGAGCACAGATACGCAGTATTTT	CAWTSGSTDTQYF